A selection of T cell receptor beta chains follows, all from one sample in a study of shared clonotypes between healthy human individuals. Only in-frame clones appear in the TCRdb table, and some are missing; sequencing was by immunoSEQ multiplex PCR. Counted here are more than 850,000 clones, roughly 74% occurring once; the ten biggest clones make up approximately 0.5%. The sequencing sample was made of memory CD4+ T cells from PBMCs. The receptors here all came from a man aged 18 to 29 in good health. Some clones in this sample may be carry-over from other donors' samples. Both conserved end residues are part of each CDR3. Each record gives: V gene, D gene, clone size, J gene, CDR3 protein, CDR3 DNA. The D gene is left open where the match is weak. Not every row has a clone size; where given, it reads once, few, many or a size class.

v_gene: TRBV2
d_gene: NA
abundance: once
j_gene: TRBJ2-2
CDR3aa: CASSVQREIGELFF
CDR3nt: TGTGCCAGCAGTGTCCAACGGGAGATCGGGGAGCTGTTTTTT

v_gene: TRBV5-8
d_gene: TRBD1
abundance: NA
j_gene: TRBJ2-5
CDR3aa: CASSPDRGETQYF
CDR3nt: TGTGCCAGCAGCCCCGACAGGGGGGAGACCCAGTACTTC

v_gene: TRBV4-3
d_gene: TRBD1
abundance: NA
j_gene: TRBJ2-1
CDR3aa: CASSQDITGGNEQFF
CDR3nt: TGCGCCAGCAGCCAAGATATTACAGGGGGTAATGAGCAGTTCTTC

v_gene: TRBV30
d_gene: TRBD2
abundance: once
j_gene: TRBJ2-5
CDR3aa: CAWSVPGLAALAQYF
CDR3nt: TGTGCCTGGAGTGTACCTGGACTAGCGGCTCTGGCGCAGTACTTC

v_gene: TRBV2
d_gene: NA
abundance: NA
j_gene: TRBJ1-5
CDR3aa: CASSKAGEPQHF
CDR3nt: TGTGCCAGCAGTAAGGCCGGGGAGCCCCAGCATTTT

v_gene: TRBV4-1
d_gene: NA
abundance: NA
j_gene: TRBJ1-4
CDR3aa: CASSLAASEKLFF
CDR3nt: TGCGCCAGCAGCCTGGCGGCGTCTGAAAAACTGTTTTTT

v_gene: TRBV25-1
d_gene: NA
abundance: NA
j_gene: TRBJ2-5
CDR3aa: CASSDPFGSVYQETQYF
CDR3nt: TGTGCCAGCAGTGACCCTTTCGGGTCTGTGTACCAAGAGACCCAGTACTTC

v_gene: TRBV29-1
d_gene: TRBD1
abundance: NA
j_gene: TRBJ2-4
CDR3aa: CSVEAPLSGTGVNIQYF
CDR3nt: TGCAGCGTTGAAGCACCTCTGAGTGGGACAGGGGTGAACATTCAGTACTTC

v_gene: TRBV7-2
d_gene: NA
abundance: NA
j_gene: TRBJ2-1
CDR3aa: CASSLASTTDNEQFF
CDR3nt: TGTGCCAGCAGCTTAGCGTCGACTACCGACAATGAGCAGTTCTTC

v_gene: TRBV30
d_gene: TRBD1
abundance: NA
j_gene: TRBJ1-3
CDR3aa: CAWSARGRPGNTIYF
CDR3nt: TGTGCCTGGAGCGCAAGGGGGCGTCCCGGAAACACCATATATTTT

v_gene: TRBV6-5
d_gene: NA
abundance: few
j_gene: TRBJ2-2
CDR3aa: CASSPVLGELFF
CDR3nt: TGTGCCAGCAGCCCCGTCCTCGGGGAGCTGTTTTTT

v_gene: TRBV5-4
d_gene: TRBD1
abundance: NA
j_gene: TRBJ2-7
CDR3aa: CASSHRQGPYEQYF
CDR3nt: TGTGCCAGCAGCCACCGACAGGGCCCCTACGAGCAGTACTTC

v_gene: TRBV7-7
d_gene: NA
abundance: NA
j_gene: TRBJ2-5
CDR3aa: CASSLGRAGRLETQYF
CDR3nt: TGTGCCAGCAGTCTCGGACGGGCTGGTAGGTTAGAGACCCAGTACTTC

v_gene: TRBV18
d_gene: NA
abundance: NA
j_gene: TRBJ1-2
CDR3aa: CASSPTGNYGYTF
CDR3nt: TGTGCCAGCTCACCAACTGGAAACTATGGCTACACCTTC

v_gene: TRBV9
d_gene: TRBD2
abundance: NA
j_gene: TRBJ2-3
CDR3aa: CASSVRLATSTDTQYF
CDR3nt: TGTGCCAGCAGCGTGCGACTAGCGACAAGCACAGATACGCAGTATTTT

v_gene: TRBV19
d_gene: NA
abundance: few
j_gene: TRBJ1-1
CDR3aa: CASSITRNTEAFF
CDR3nt: TGTGCCAGTAGTATTACCCGGAACACTGAAGCTTTCTTT

v_gene: TRBV30
d_gene: TRBD2
abundance: NA
j_gene: TRBJ2-7
CDR3aa: CAWRRSAGGWEQYF
CDR3nt: TGTGCCTGGAGACGATCAGCGGGAGGATGGGAGCAGTACTTC

v_gene: TRBV5-5
d_gene: TRBD2
abundance: NA
j_gene: TRBJ2-1
CDR3aa: CASSSLIVAGGGNEQFF
CDR3nt: TGTGCCAGCAGCTCACTGATAGTAGCGGGAGGTGGCAATGAGCAGTTCTTC

v_gene: TRBV28
d_gene: TRBD1
abundance: NA
j_gene: TRBJ1-4
CDR3aa: CASSPHGTVHEKLFF
CDR3nt: TGTGCCAGCAGTCCCCACGGGACAGTTCATGAAAAACTGTTTTTT

v_gene: TRBV4-1
d_gene: NA
abundance: NA
j_gene: TRBJ2-5
CDR3aa: CASSQGALMETQYF
CDR3nt: TGCGCCAGCAGCCAAGGAGCGCTTATGGAGACCCAGTACTTC

v_gene: TRBV11-3
d_gene: TRBD1
abundance: NA
j_gene: TRBJ2-7
CDR3aa: CASSLGTGEWNEQYF
CDR3nt: TGTGCCAGCAGCTTGGGGACAGGGGAATGGAACGAGCAGTACTTC

v_gene: TRBV10-3
d_gene: TRBD1
abundance: NA
j_gene: TRBJ1-5
CDR3aa: CAISEGAAGNQPQHF
CDR3nt: TGTGCCATCAGCGAGGGGGCGGCAGGAAATCAGCCCCAGCATTTT

v_gene: TRBV6-6
d_gene: TRBD1
abundance: NA
j_gene: TRBJ1-2
CDR3aa: CASSPGTAAIYGYTF
CDR3nt: TGTGCCAGCAGTCCCGGGACAGCCGCAATCTATGGCTACACCTTC

v_gene: TRBV5-6
d_gene: TRBD1
abundance: once
j_gene: TRBJ1-1
CDR3aa: CASSSQTGRVEAFF
CDR3nt: TGTGCCAGCAGCTCCCAGACAGGGAGGGTTGAAGCTTTCTTT

v_gene: TRBV7-9
d_gene: NA
abundance: NA
j_gene: TRBJ1-3
CDR3aa: CASSSPPISGNTIYF
CDR3nt: TGTGCCAGCAGCTCTCCACCGATCTCTGGAAACACCATATATTTT

v_gene: TRBV5-1
d_gene: NA
abundance: NA
j_gene: TRBJ2-7
CDR3aa: CASSLVVGTSYEQYF
CDR3nt: TGCGCCAGCAGCTTGGTTGTGGGGACATCCTACGAGCAGTACTTC

v_gene: TRBV7-2
d_gene: NA
abundance: NA
j_gene: TRBJ1-3
CDR3aa: CASSSQAGGNTIYF
CDR3nt: TGTGCCAGCAGCTCCCAGGCGGGGGGAAACACCATATATTTT

v_gene: TRBV7-9
d_gene: NA
abundance: NA
j_gene: TRBJ2-5
CDR3aa: CASSSSGETQYF
CDR3nt: TGTGCCAGCAGTTCATCCGGGGAGACCCAGTACTTC

v_gene: TRBV9
d_gene: TRBD1
abundance: NA
j_gene: TRBJ1-3
CDR3aa: CASSARQGTGNTIYF
CDR3nt: TGTGCCAGCAGCGCCAGACAGGGGACTGGAAACACCATATATTTT

v_gene: TRBV7-9
d_gene: TRBD2
abundance: NA
j_gene: TRBJ2-7
CDR3aa: CASSFLEGGAYEQYF
CDR3nt: TGTGCCAGCAGCTTTCTCGAGGGAGGGGCCTACGAGCAGTACTTC

v_gene: TRBV9
d_gene: TRBD1
abundance: NA
j_gene: TRBJ1-2
CDR3aa: CASSSHGQGGVYGYTF
CDR3nt: TGTGCCAGCAGCTCCCATGGACAGGGAGGGGTCTATGGCTACACCTTC

v_gene: TRBV27
d_gene: NA
abundance: many
j_gene: TRBJ2-3
CDR3aa: CASSLSQYTDTQYF
CDR3nt: TGTGCCAGCAGTTTATCCCAATACACAGATACGCAGTATTTT

v_gene: TRBV19
d_gene: NA
abundance: NA
j_gene: TRBJ2-7
CDR3aa: CASGIRAGEQYF
CDR3nt: TGTGCCAGTGGCATAAGGGCGGGGGAGCAGTACTTC

v_gene: TRBV18
d_gene: NA
abundance: NA
j_gene: TRBJ2-5
CDR3aa: CASSPGRAPETQYF
CDR3nt: TGTGCCAGCTCACCGGGACGGGCCCCGGAGACCCAGTACTTC

v_gene: TRBV27
d_gene: TRBD1
abundance: NA
j_gene: TRBJ1-2
CDR3aa: CASSQGRDRNYGYTF
CDR3nt: TGTGCCAGCAGTCAGGGCAGGGACAGAAACTATGGCTACACCTTC

v_gene: TRBV28
d_gene: TRBD2
abundance: NA
j_gene: TRBJ2-3
CDR3aa: CASRVAGVSDTQYF
CDR3nt: TGTGCCAGCAGAGTGGCGGGAGTCTCAGATACGCAGTATTTT

v_gene: TRBV29-1
d_gene: NA
abundance: NA
j_gene: TRBJ1-1
CDR3aa: CSVSGGSGAEAFF
CDR3nt: TGCAGCGTTAGCGGGGGCTCGGGGGCTGAAGCTTTCTTT